This is a list of T cell receptor beta chains from one sample in a study of CD8 T cells in Susac syndrome. TCRdb fed the immunoSEQ multiplex PCR reads into MiXCR, producing one record per CDR3 protein. The table has 180,000 or so distinct CDR3 sequences, roughly 95% seen once. The sample consisted of CD4+ T cells from PBMCs. All receptors come from a human donor in good health. Each CDR3 is given with its conserved first and last residue. A D gene is named only where the DNA matches it firmly. Size is omitted from some rows. Given values are once, few, many or a class for expanded clones.

D gene	V gene	clone size	J gene	CDR3 protein	CDR3 DNA
TRBD1	TRBV20-1	NA	TRBJ2-7	CSATDRDSYEQYF	TGCAGTGCTACAGACAGGGACTCCTACGAGCAGTACTTC
TRBD1	TRBV25-1	NA	TRBJ1-2	CASSATFRDRGHGYTF	TGTGCCAGCAGTGCGACGTTCCGGGACAGGGGGCATGGCTACACCTTC
NA	TRBV5-6	NA	TRBJ2-1	CASSLGLPTYNEQFF	TGTGCCAGCAGCTTGGGACTACCGACATACAATGAGCAGTTCTTC
NA	TRBV29-1	NA	TRBJ1-1	CSVGQYTEAFF	TGCAGCGTTGGACAGTACACTGAAGCTTTCTTT
TRBD2	TRBV30	NA	TRBJ2-7	CAWSSSGSSYEQYF	TGTGCCTGGAGCTCTAGCGGGAGCTCCTACGAGCAGTACTTC
NA	TRBV20-1	NA	TRBJ1-2	CSATGTDGYTF	TGCAGTGCAACCGGGACGGATGGCTACACCTTC
TRBD2	TRBV5-1	NA	TRBJ2-2	CASRRTSGSAGELFF	TGCGCCAGCCGAAGGACTAGCGGGAGCGCCGGGGAGCTGTTTTTT
NA	TRBV10-3	once	TRBJ2-1	CAIRRGRDNEQFF	TGTGCCATCAGGAGGGGAAGAGACAATGAGCAGTTCTTC
TRBD1	TRBV6-1	NA	TRBJ2-6	CASSRWTGDAGANVLTF	TGTGCCAGCAGTCGATGGACAGGGGACGCAGGGGCCAACGTCCTGACTTTC
NA	TRBV30	NA	TRBJ1-2	CAWTRDIVDYGYTF	TGTGCCTGGACTCGGGACATAGTAGACTATGGCTACACCTTC
NA	TRBV29-1	NA	TRBJ2-3	CSVEEDPDTQYF	TGCAGCGTTGAGGAGGACCCAGATACGCAGTATTTT
NA	TRBV3-1	NA	TRBJ2-1	CASSPDSHYNEQFF	TGTGCCAGCAGCCCCGACAGCCACTACAATGAGCAGTTCTTC
TRBD1	TRBV7-9	NA	TRBJ2-3	CAIKQGARTDTQYF	TGTGCCATCAAACAGGGGGCGCGAACAGATACGCAGTATTTT
NA	TRBV6-5	NA	TRBJ2-1	CASRLAGNEQFF	TGTGCCAGCAGACTAGCAGGCAATGAGCAGTTCTTC
TRBD2	TRBV28	NA	TRBJ2-3	CASSLREADTQYF	TGTGCCAGCAGTTTGCGGGAGGCAGATACGCAGTATTTT
NA	TRBV6-5	NA	TRBJ2-6	CASSSPVGPTGGANVLTF	TGTGCCAGCAGTTCCCCCGTTGGGCCGACGGGTGGGGCCAACGTCCTGACTTTC
TRBD2	TRBV15	NA	TRBJ2-5	CATSPGEREHQETQYF	TGTGCCACCAGCCCCGGGGAGCGGGAACACCAAGAGACCCAGTACTTC
NA	TRBV2	NA	TRBJ2-5	CASSDDSEVQYF	TGTGCCAGCAGTGACGATTCGGAGGTCCAGTACTTC
NA	TRBV4-3	NA	TRBJ1-1	CASSQDGRNTEAFF	TGCGCCAGCAGCCAAGATGGTCGGAACACTGAAGCTTTCTTT
NA	TRBV7-2	NA	TRBJ1-5	CASSLVTNQPQHF	TGTGCCAGCAGCTTAGTCACAAATCAGCCCCAGCATTTT
NA	TRBV18	NA	TRBJ2-1	CASSPWYEGASNEQFF	TGTGCCAGCTCACCATGGTATGAAGGGGCATCCAATGAGCAGTTCTTC
TRBD1	TRBV30	NA	TRBJ1-5	CALGQNNQPQHF	TGTGCCTTGGGACAGAACAATCAGCCCCAGCATTTT
NA	TRBV7-8	NA	TRBJ2-5	CASSLARAGKETQYF	TGTGCCAGCAGCTTAGCCCGAGCGGGTAAAGAGACCCAGTACTTC
TRBD1	TRBV20-1	NA	TRBJ1-1	CSARDEDRGSTEAFF	TGCAGTGCTAGAGATGAGGACAGGGGGAGCACTGAAGCTTTCTTT
TRBD2	TRBV6-5	NA	TRBJ2-3	CASSYRSGRDTQYF	TGTGCCAGCAGTTACCGTAGCGGGAGGGATACGCAGTATTTT
NA	TRBV2	once	TRBJ2-1	CASSGQAYNEQFF	TGTGCCAGCAGTGGTCAGGCCTACAATGAGCAGTTCTTC
NA	TRBV20-1	NA	TRBJ2-2	CSALSNTGELFF	TGCAGTGCTCTCTCGAACACCGGGGAGCTGTTTTTT
NA	TRBV7-8	once	TRBJ2-3	CASGGVGVDTQYF	TGTGCCTCGGGTGGTGTTGGGGTAGATACGCAGTATTTT
NA	TRBV6-5	NA	TRBJ1-2	CARTPQGMYGYTF	TGTGCCAGAACCCCCCAGGGGATGTATGGCTACACCTTC
NA	TRBV30	NA	TRBJ2-7	CAWSPVAYEQYF	TGTGCCTGGAGTCCCGTTGCCTACGAGCAGTACTTC
NA	TRBV24-1	NA	TRBJ2-2	CATSDRERGGVGELFF	TGTGCCACCAGTGATCGTGAGAGGGGTGGCGTGGGGGAGCTGTTTTTT
NA	TRBV19	NA	TRBJ1-5	CASSIDQDQPQHF	TGTGCCAGTAGTATAGATCAAGATCAGCCCCAGCATTTT
NA	TRBV6-6	NA	TRBJ1-5	CASRRDGDQPQHF	TGTGCCAGCAGAAGGGACGGAGATCAGCCCCAGCATTTT
NA	TRBV3-1	NA	TRBJ2-6	CASTRTGANVLTF	TGTGCCAGCACCAGGACTGGGGCCAACGTCCTGACTTTC
NA	TRBV12-3/TRBV12-4	NA	TRBJ2-7	CASSLRGNYYEQYF	TGTGCCAGCAGTTTAAGGGGAAACTACTACGAGCAGTACTTC
TRBD1	TRBV12-3/TRBV12-4	NA	TRBJ2-7	CASSLRGRLEQYF	TGTGCCAGCAGCTTGAGGGGGCGGCTGGAGCAGTACTTC
NA	TRBV3-1	NA	TRBJ1-1	CASSQVLVNTEAFF	TGTGCCAGCAGCCAAGTTTTGGTGAACACTGAAGCTTTCTTT